This T cell receptor (beta chain) was found in a study of T cell repertoires in cytomegalovirus infection. Whole-study context: The authors relied on CMV epitopes, both recently identified HLA-C-restricted and well-studied HLA-B-restricted. Both CMV infection and a matching HLA type were indicated by public TCR beta signatures.

General study findings and limits: Adding up the frequency of public TCR beta families identified people who carried CMV plus the relevant HLA.

TCRdb fed the reads into MiXCR, producing one record per CDR3 protein. The table lists some 590,000 distinct CDR3 sequences, around 40% of them singletons. Points on this clonotype: Antigen unknown.

Trimming at V came to 5 bases and at J to 0 bases, leaving 9 bases not matched to a gene. The CDR3 has 16 amino acids. CDR1 is SEHNR, CDR2 FQNEAQ, per germline (reference sequence). This material consisted of cultured PBMCs, taken from culture after CMV antigen stimulation. The rearrangement joins TRBV7-9 to TRBJ2-7, with TRBD1 matching over 8 bases. The TCR comes from a human donor in good health (CMV status not recorded). Some clones in this sample may be carry-over from other donors' samples. The CDR3 bases are TGTGCCAGCAGCCCCCGGGGGACAGGACTCTCCTACGAGCAGTACTTC. The encoded protein is CASSPRGTGLSYEQYF.